One and the same sample provided the 13 T cell receptor beta chains below, sequenced in a study of tumor-infiltrating lymphocytes in localized non-small cell lung cancer (dated by TCRdb to the early 2020s). The library was produced with the immunoSEQ multiplex PCR assay. TCRdb mirrors the immuneACCESS table, restricted to in-frame sequences. Some clones are absent from its copies; in checked studies, under half trace to an unresolved V gene, and the reason for the others is unknown. This sample has thousands of clones in its table, and 60% to 70% of those were observed once. The ten most abundant clones make up 9.4% of the sample. Specimen: uninvolved lung tissue not adjacent to the tumor. These receptors originate from a human donor with non-small cell lung cancer.

This clone was found once. This sequence joins TRBV9 and TRBJ2-7, with TRBD1 identical over 9 bases. CDR3 length equals 14 residues. J was trimmed by 4 bases and V by 3 bases; bases with no gene match: 5. Germline CDR1 and CDR2: SGDLS and YYNGEE. The CDR3 nucleotides are TGTGCCAGCAGCGCCTCCGGGACAGGGTACGAGCAGTACTTC. Translation: CASSASGTGYEQYF.

The chain links TRBV29-1 to TRBJ2-2; 16 positions match TRBD2. Germline assignment: CDR1 SQVTM and CDR2 ANQGSEA. With V trimmed by 6 bases and J by 8 bases, 6 bases remained unmatched. The CDR3 is 15 amino acids. CDR3 sequence (DNA): TGCAGCGTCGCCGGGACTAGCGGGAGGGTTGGGGAGCTGTTTTTT. It is translated as CSVAGTSGRVGELFF.

The J gene is TRBJ1-3, the V gene TRBV30, with a possible D match to TRBD1 (6 bases). Germline V CDR1 and CDR2: GTSNPN, SVGIG (reference sequence). Trimming took 8 bases from V and 0 from J, leaving 20 bases between them. The CDR3 has 16 amino acids. The CDR3 loop reads CAGNHQRQVSGNTIYF. The CDR3 DNA reads TGTGCCGGAAACCACCAAAGACAGGTCTCTGGAAACACCATATATTTT.

This chain connects TRBV9 to TRBJ2-1, with TRBD1 matching 8 bases. The CDR3 runs to 15 residues. The germline V gene encodes CDR1 SGDLS and CDR2 YYNGEE. Trimming removed 3 bases from V and 4 bases from J; junction bases left unmatched: 6. This CDR3 is CASSGTGWPYNEQFF. The CDR3, as DNA: TGTGCCAGCAGCGGGACAGGGTGGCCGTACAATGAGCAGTTCTTC.

This clone was recorded once. The chain combines TRBV5-8 with TRBJ2-6, with TRBD2 as a possible D gene (6 bases). From germline, CDR1 is SGHTS and CDR2 YDEGEE. There are 20 residues in the CDR3. The V end lost 1 base, the J end lost 5 bases, and 25 bases lay between the germline ends. CDR3 nucleotide sequence: TGTGCCAGCAGCTTGTATTCGATGGGGAGGACTAAGCTCTGGGCCAACGTCCTGACTTTC. Its translation: CASSLYSMGRTKLWANVLTF.

The sample holds one count of this clone. The V and J genes are TRBV6-1 and TRBJ2-2; possibly TRBD2 for D (6 bases). Trimming took 7 bases from V and 4 from J, leaving 16 bases between them. CDR1 is MNHNS and CDR2 is SASEGT in the germline V gene. The CDR3 is 15 amino acids. Here the CDR3 reads CASILRGLSTGELFF. In nucleotides, the CDR3 is TGTGCCAGCATCCTTCGGGGGTTATCCACCGGGGAGCTGTTTTTT.

Only a few counts were recorded for this clone. The chain joins TRBV5-6 to TRBJ2-5; either TRBD1 or TRBD2 may supply D (5 bases each). The CDR3 totals 18 residues. CDR1 SGHDT and CDR2 YYEEEE come from the germline V gene. Trimming stripped 4 bases from V and 1 base from J, with 23 bases between. The CDR3 DNA reads as TGTGCCAGCAGCCTTCCCCGGGCGTGGCGAGGGGTCCAAGAGACCCAGTACTTC. It is translated as CASSLPRAWRGVQETQYF. Full variable domain (remainder filled in from reference TRBV5-6 and TRBJ2-5): DAGVTQSPTHLIKTRGQQVTLRCSPKSGHDTVSWYQQALGQGPQFIFQYYEEEERQRGNFPDRFSGHQFPNYSSELNVNALLLGDSALYLCASSLPRAWRGVQETQYFGPGTRLLVL.

A single count supports this clone. The chain links TRBV10-3 to TRBJ2-1; unclear D gene. The CDR3 loop spans 13 amino acids. Germline-derived CDR1 and CDR2 are ENHRY and SYGVKD. V was pared by 0 bases and J by 9 bases, with 9 bases between. The CDR3 is CAISESGVGEQFF. Written as DNA, the CDR3 is TGTGCCATCAGTGAGTCTGGGGTTGGTGAGCAGTTCTTC.

This chain connects TRBV7-2 to TRBJ2-4, with 8 bases matching TRBD1. Trimming took 3 bases from V and 5 from J; bases not matched to a gene: 6. CDR1 is SGHTA, CDR2 FQGNSA, per germline. The CDR3 consists of 15 residues. CDR3 nucleotides: TGTGCCAGCAGCTTTTGGGACAGGCGAGAAAACATTCAGTACTTC. This sequence encodes CASSFWDRRENIQYF.

J is TRBJ2-5 and V is TRBV6-5; no clear D gene. Germline V gives CDR1 MNHEY, CDR2 SVGAGI. The V and J ends lost 4 bases and 6 bases respectively, with 9 bases between them. The CDR3 totals 12 residues. The CDR3 sequence: CASSSYAKTQYF. For the CDR3, the DNA is TGTGCCAGCAGTTCCTACGCCAAGACCCAGTACTTC.

Only a few counts were recorded for this clone. Here the CDR3 reads CASTTIGQPQETQYF. CDR3 nucleotide sequence: TGTGCCAGCACCACAATCGGGCAGCCCCAAGAGACCCAGTACTTC. J is TRBJ2-5 and V is TRBV7-9, with D unresolved. Trimming cost V 7 bases and J 1 base, with 16 bases left between them. There are 15 residues in the CDR3. Germline V gene lookup returns CDR1 SEHNR and CDR2 FQNEAQ (reference sequence). The full variable domain, its missing parts supplied by reference TRBV7-9 and TRBJ2-5, is DTGVSQNPRHKITKRGQNVTFRCDPISEHNRLYWYRQTLGQGPEFLTYFQNEAQLEKSRLLSDRFSAERPKGSFSTLEIQRTEQGDSAMYLCASTTIGQPQETQYFGPGTRLLVL.

This chain uses TRBV29-1 with TRBJ2-7; 7 bases fit TRBD1. This CDR3 region has 13 residues. Germline V CDR1 and CDR2: SQVTM, ANQGSEA. The trim removed 4 bases at V and 4 bases at J, leaving 7 bases unmatched. The CDR3 region is CSVAGQAPYEQYF. The DNA of the CDR3 is TGCAGCGTTGCCGGACAGGCCCCTTACGAGCAGTACTTC.

V gene TRBV11-3 combines with J gene TRBJ2-7; D is unclear. The V end lost 2 bases, the J end lost 6 bases, and 11 bases lay between the germline ends. CDR3 size: 13 residues. The germline CDR1 and CDR2 sequences are SGHNT and YENEEA. The CDR3 bases are TGTGCCAGCAGCTTACCACCCGCCCCCGAGCAGTACTTC. Translation: CASSLPPAPEQYF.